This T cell receptor (beta chain) was observed in a study of blood T cell repertoires in COVID-19. About the research overall: T cells, B-cell-depleted T cells, or PBMCs supplied cDNA or gDNA.

Study processing details: Using reference gene primer amplification, nucleated cell counts were estimated. The table came from immunoSEQ multiplex PCR; TCRdb's copy has only in-frame clones and leaves some out. V, J and clone size are those of that table, while D and trimming were read from the DNA. The repertoire holds approximately 75,000 clones, with 65% to 90% as singletons. The Seattle patients, enrolled during active infection, were followed longitudinally. This CDR3 comprises 17 residues. The V and J ends lost 5 bases and 6 bases, in that order; junction bases with no gene match: 16. CDR1 is SGHVS, CDR2 FNYEAQ, per germline.

The sample consisted of peripheral blood. The receptor's source is a man aged 25 to 40 with COVID-19, enrolled during active disease. V is TRBV7-6 and J is TRBJ2-3; TRBD2 aligns across 8 bases. The CDR3 loop reads CASSLSTGRAGVDTQYF. The CDR3 DNA sequence: TGTGCCAGCAGCCTGAGCACCGGGAGGGCGGGAGTGGATACGCAGTATTTT.